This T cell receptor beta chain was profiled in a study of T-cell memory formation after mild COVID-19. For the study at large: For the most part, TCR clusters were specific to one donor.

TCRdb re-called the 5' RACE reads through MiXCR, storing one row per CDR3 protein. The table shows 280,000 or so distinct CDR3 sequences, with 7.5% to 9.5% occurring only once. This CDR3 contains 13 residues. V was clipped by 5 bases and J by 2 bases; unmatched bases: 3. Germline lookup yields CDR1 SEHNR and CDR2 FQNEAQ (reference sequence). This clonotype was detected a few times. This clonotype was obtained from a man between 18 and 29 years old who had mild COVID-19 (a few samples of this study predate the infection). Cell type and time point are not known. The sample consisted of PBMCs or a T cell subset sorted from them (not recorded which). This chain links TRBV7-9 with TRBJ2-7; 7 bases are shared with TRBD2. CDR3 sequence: CASSAREAYEQYV. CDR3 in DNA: TGTGCCAGCAGCGCCCGGGAGGCCTACGAGCAGTACGTC.